This T cell receptor beta chain was sequenced during a study of T-cell memory formation after mild COVID-19 (dated by TCRdb to the early 2020s). In terms of the full investigation: TCR sequence clusters from the two donors were largely donor specific. Two young, previously healthy adult volunteers made up the cohort, one male and one female. In a couple of donors, T-cell clones that expanded and contracted after mild COVID-19 were tracked by sequencing TCRalpha and TCRbeta repertoires over time. What the authors observed across the whole study: Whether the second-wave clones peaking on day 37 were SARS-CoV-2 specific was not confirmed. Some responding clones were detected in pre-infection memory, suggesting pre-existing cross-reactive memory T cells joined the SARS-CoV-2 response. Only a couple of mild cases were covered by the study, and larger cohorts that include severe cases with pre-infection samples were considered necessary. Contracting CD4+ clones turned up mainly in the CM and EM memory subsets, whereas EMRA was where CD8+ clones were enriched. From day 15 to 85, contracting clones showed balanced CD4/CD8 phenotypes, whereas a second wave of clones that expanded from day 15 to 37 leaned towards CD4+.

The sequencer was an Illumina NovaSeq 6000. TCRalpha and TCRbeta cDNA libraries were constructed by 5'RACE with constant-segment primers, with sample barcodes and unique molecular identifiers being introduced. RNA was extracted from every sample with Trizol reagent. The libraries were amplified in two PCR steps, and the second step added a second sample barcode and Illumina TruSeq adapters. Libraries were sequenced on an Illumina NovaSeq with 2 x 150 bp paired-end reads. The study's processing was this. The reads were demultiplexed and collapsed into UMI-guided consensus sequences using migec v1.2.7. Using mixcr v2.1.11, UMI consensuses were aligned to TRA and TRB V and J templates and then assembled into clonotypes. A clonotype was counted as expanded or contracted only if both edgeR and NoisET called the change significant, with noise models trained on biological replicates. For edgeR calls, the cutoffs were a false discovery rate-adjusted p below 0.01 and a log2 fold-change threshold of 1. PCA with hierarchical clustering of max-normalized trajectories of the 1000 most abundant clonotypes was used as exploratory dynamics analysis. Separately sequenced CD4+ and CD8+ repertoires were used to assign a CD4 or CD8 phenotype to each responding clone. TCRdb itself trimmed the public reads at Q25 with fastp, ran MiXCR and retained productive beta chains. For every CDR3 protein sequence, its rows merge into one entry that carries the most common genes and DNA. The V and J calls here are based on TCRdb, not the publication. For this sample the table gives approximately 210,000 distinct CDR3 sequences, of which roughly 10% were detected only once. Clones ranked in the top ten supply under 3.5% of the sample.

As concerns this clonotype: The clone's antigen remains unknown. The input lacks base qualities; no much larger clone sits a single base away.

Ficoll-Paque density gradient centrifugation was the method used to isolate PBMCs. The source is a man aged 18 to 29 who had mild COVID-19 (a few samples of this study predate the infection). The sample titles of this study are shuffled in the database, so cell type and time point are left out; the donor was told from shared clones. Sequencing was carried out using PBMCs or a T cell subset sorted from them (not recorded which).

The nucleotide sequence is given as TGCGCCAGCAGCTCTCAGGGGAACACCGGGGAGCTGTTTTTT. Its translation reads: CASSSQGNTGELFF. The sequence joins TRBV5-1 to TRBJ2-2, and the D gene may be TRBD1, 5 bases matching. The junction carries 7 bases between V and J, which are trimmed by 3 bases and 1 base respectively. There are 14 amino acids in the CDR3, from cysteine to phenylalanine inclusive. Kept here is only the CDR3 DNA, which spans 42 bases and is read in frame from base 1. Based on the germline V gene, the CDR1 and CDR2 sequences are SGHRS and YFSETQ.